The entry that follows covers one T cell receptor beta chain sequence. Antigen: not known. The source of the sample is a study of T cell repertoires in cytomegalovirus infection. Study summary: Based on public TCR beta signatures, there were indications of CMV infection and of a matching HLA type. Study-wide results and caveats: What dominated the ex vivo response were HLA-C-restricted CMV-specific TCR beta clonotypes. Cumulative public TCR beta family frequency identified CMV carriers with the relevant HLA.

One entry per CDR3 protein, called by TCRdb with MiXCR from the reads. The table includes around 750,000 distinct CDR3 sequences, about 31% detected once. Trimming pared 5 bases from V and 0 bases from J, leaving 16 bases between. This CDR3 has 16 amino acids. Germline V gene lookup returns CDR1 MDHEN and CDR2 SYDVKM. Sequenced material: cultured CD8+ T cells from PBMCs, taken from culture after CMV antigen stimulation. V is TRBV28 and J is TRBJ2-5; D gene ambiguous. The receptor comes from a human donor in good health (CMV status not recorded). Some clones in this sample may be carry-over from other donors' samples. The CDR3 spells CASSNPTGRYQETQYF. For the CDR3, the DNA is TGTGCCAGCAGTAACCCGACCGGACGGTACCAAGAGACCCAGTACTTC.